This TCR beta chain was recovered during a study of vaccination and CD4 T cells after COVID-19. For the study at large: With nine mild cases and one severe, convalescent patients were SARS-CoV-2 positive by nasal swab PCR.

An Oncomine TCR Beta short-read assay was used to sequence the DNA from cultured CD4+ T cells. Via MiXCR, TCRdb re-called the PCR reads, giving one row per CDR3 protein. The sample lists tens of thousands of distinct CDR3 sequences; about a third were seen once. About this clonotype: Its antigen is undetermined.

This CDR3 has 13 amino acids. Germline lookup yields CDR1 DFQATT and CDR2 SNEGSKA (reference sequence). The germline V and J ends were trimmed by 3 bases and 4 bases, with 12 bases remaining between them. Time point given: late sampling 161 to 241 days after vaccination in three convalescent patients. Treatment in this sample: approximately nine-day PBMC culture with coronavirus spike peptide pools or control peptides (ViraFEST assay). The specimen was CD4+ T cells from blood, cultured in vitro, collected about 7 months after SARS-CoV-2 vaccination. V is TRBV20-1 and J is TRBJ1-2; D gene ambiguous. The TCR was taken from a human donor who had recovered from COVID-19. The CDR3: CSASTILSYGYTF. In DNA, the CDR3 is TGCAGTGCTAGCACAATTCTGAGCTATGGCTACACCTTC.